The rows below give T cell receptor beta chains drawn from one sample of a study of blood T cell repertoires in COVID-19. Generated by immunoSEQ multiplex PCR, the TCRdb table keeps only in-frame clones and is missing some. The table shows some 350,000 clones, with 75% to 90% occurring only once. Specimen: peripheral blood. The receptors derive from a woman in her forties or fifties with COVID-19, enrolled during active disease. Both conserved end residues are part of each CDR3. The D gene is left open where the match is weak. Not all rows give a size; the values are once, few, many and, for expanded clones, a class.

d_gene	abundance	v_gene	j_gene	CDR3nt	CDR3aa
NA	NA	TRBV11-2	TRBJ1-2	TGTGCCAGCAGCTTATGGCAGGGAAACTATGGCTACACCTTC	CASSLWQGNYGYTF
NA	few	TRBV10-2	TRBJ1-5	TGCGCCAGCAGTGATCAGGGAATGAAGCCCCAGCATTTT	CASSDQGMKPQHF
TRBD1	NA	TRBV11-2	TRBJ2-4	TGTGCCAGCAGCCCACGGGACAGGGAGGGCATTCAGTACTTC	CASSPRDREGIQYF
NA	few	TRBV11-2	TRBJ1-3	TGTGCCAGCAGCTTAAGAACAGCTTCTCTTGGAAACACCATATATTTT	CASSLRTASLGNTIYF
NA	NA	TRBV7-9	TRBJ1-6	TGTGCCAGCAGCTTAAACCAGGATAATTCACCCCTCCACTTT	CASSLNQDNSPLHF
TRBD2	NA	TRBV29-1	TRBJ2-3	TGCAGCGCGGGAGCGGGGGCTAGCACAGATACGCAGTATTTT	CSAGAGASTDTQYF
TRBD1	NA	TRBV3-1/TRBV3-2	TRBJ1-1	TGTGCCAGCAGCCAGGGACAGCTGAACACTGAAGCTTTCTTT	CASSQGQLNTEAFF
TRBD1	NA	TRBV5-8	TRBJ1-4	TGTGCCAGCAGCCCCCGGGACAGGTTCAACAATGAAAAACTGTTTTTT	CASSPRDRFNNEKLFF
NA	NA	TRBV4-1	TRBJ1-3	TGCGCCAGCAGCCAGGAGTTTGGAAACACCATATATTTT	CASSQEFGNTIYF
TRBD2	once	TRBV3-1/TRBV3-2	TRBJ2-7	TGTGCCAGCAGCCAAGAACTAGCGACGTCCTACGAGCAGTACTTC	CASSQELATSYEQYF
TRBD2	NA	TRBV9	TRBJ2-1	TGTGCCAGCAGCAGACGGACTAGCGGGTCCTACAATGAGCAGTTCTTC	CASSRRTSGSYNEQFF
NA	NA	TRBV5-4	TRBJ1-1	TGTGCCAGCAGCCGAGCGGCGAACACTGAAGCTTTCTTT	CASSRAANTEAFF
NA	NA	TRBV4-3	TRBJ1-6	TGCGCCAGCAGCCAAGAGTCACAGGGTTATTCACCCCTCCACTTT	CASSQESQGYSPLHF
NA	NA	TRBV5-1	TRBJ2-1	TGCGCCAGCAGCTTGGTTCCGGGAGCCAATGAGCAGTTCTTC	CASSLVPGANEQFF
TRBD2	NA	TRBV5-4	TRBJ2-2	TGTGCCAGCAGCTTGGGGAGCGGGAGTAGGGCCGGGGAGCTGTTTTTT	CASSLGSGSRAGELFF
TRBD1	NA	TRBV15	TRBJ1-2	TGTGCCACCAGCAGACAGGGGGCAGAGGATGGCTACACCTTC	CATSRQGAEDGYTF
NA	NA	TRBV19	TRBJ2-7	TGTGCCAGTAGTCCTCTGGCAGGGGCAAACTACGAGCAGTACTTC	CASSPLAGANYEQYF
TRBD1	NA	TRBV9	TRBJ1-1	TGTGCCAGCGGCTTGACCGGGACAGGCCTACCGAGTGGGGCTTTCTTT	CASGLTGTGLPSGAFF
TRBD2	NA	TRBV7-2	TRBJ2-2	TGTGCCAGCAGCATCCTCCTAGCGGGTAGCGTCACCGGGGAGCTGTTTTTT	CASSILLAGSVTGELFF
TRBD1	NA	TRBV4-1	TRBJ2-5	TGCGCCAGCAGCCAAGATTTTGGGCAGGGGGCTTGGGAGACCCAGTACTTC	CASSQDFGQGAWETQYF
NA	NA	TRBV24-1	TRBJ2-1	TGTGCCACCAGTGATTTTCGGGGTTTTGAGCAGTTCTTC	CATSDFRGFEQFF
NA	NA	TRBV7-2	TRBJ2-3	TGTGCCAGCAGCTTGGACAGTGGCACAGATACGCAGTATTTT	CASSLDSGTDTQYF
TRBD1	NA	TRBV9	TRBJ1-6	TGTGCCAGCAGCTTACGGACAGGCAATTCACCCCTCCACTTT	CASSLRTGNSPLHF
TRBD2	NA	TRBV3-1/TRBV3-2	TRBJ2-7	TGTGCCAGCAGCCCCATGGGGGGAGCGGGGCTCTCCTACGAGCAGTACTTC	CASSPMGGAGLSYEQYF
NA	NA	TRBV10-1	TRBJ1-5	TGCGCCAGCAGTGACGAGGGTGAGAATCAGCCCCAGCATTTT	CASSDEGENQPQHF
TRBD1	NA	TRBV12-3/TRBV12-4	TRBJ1-1	TGTGCCAGCAGTTGGCAGGGGGTAACTGAAGCTTTCTTT	CASSWQGVTEAFF
TRBD2	NA	TRBV5-1	TRBJ2-1	TGCGCCAGCAGCTTCGGGACTAGGAATAATGAGCAGTTCTTC	CASSFGTRNNEQFF
NA	NA	TRBV27	TRBJ2-7	TGTGCCAGCAGCCGAGTGGACAATACCTACGAGCAGTACTTC	CASSRVDNTYEQYF
NA	NA	TRBV6-6	TRBJ2-7	TGTGCCAGCAGTTCCATAGCTGGCGAGCAGTACTTC	CASSSIAGEQYF
TRBD1	NA	TRBV13	TRBJ2-7	TGTGCCAGCAGCGCCGGGACAGCCAGATCCTACGAGCAGTACTTC	CASSAGTARSYEQYF
NA	NA	TRBV25-1	TRBJ1-1	TGTGCCAGCAGTGTGACAGGGAACACTGAAGCTTTCTTT	CASSVTGNTEAFF
TRBD2	NA	TRBV30	TRBJ2-2	TGTGCCTGGACCCCGGGGGGATACACCGGGGAGCTGTTTTTT	CAWTPGGYTGELFF
NA	NA	TRBV7-2	TRBJ2-7	TGTGCCAGCAGCTTCCGGGACACAGCCTACGAGCAGTACTTC	CASSFRDTAYEQYF
NA	NA	TRBV9	TRBJ1-2	TGTGCCAGCAGCTTTCGGACATTTCCCTACACCTTC	CASSFRTFPYTF
TRBD2	few	TRBV7-2	TRBJ2-3	TGTGCCAGCAGCCCGCCGGGACTAGCGGGACCAACGGATACGCAGTATTTT	CASSPPGLAGPTDTQYF
TRBD2	NA	TRBV9	TRBJ2-1	TGTGCCAGCAGCGGACGAACTAGCGAAGCACACAATGAGCAGTTCTTC	CASSGRTSEAHNEQFF
NA	NA	TRBV19	TRBJ1-2	TGTGCCAGCCATTTGATGGGGGGGCGCCGAGGTTTGATCTATGGCTACACCTTC	CASHLMGGRRGLIYGYTF
NA	few	TRBV10-1	TRBJ1-1	TGCGCCAGCACCCTTAGTCGGAACACTGAAGCTTTCTTT	CASTLSRNTEAFF
TRBD1	NA	TRBV19	TRBJ1-5	TGTGCCAGTAGTATTATAGGGACAGGGGATCAGCCCCAGCATTTT	CASSIIGTGDQPQHF
TRBD1	NA	TRBV11-2	TRBJ1-1	TGTGCCAGCAGTGACAGGGGACCAGCTTTCTTT	CASSDRGPAFF
TRBD1	once	TRBV6-6	TRBJ2-7	TGTGCCAGCGACGATCCCGGGACAGGAACCTACGAGCAGTACTTC	CASDDPGTGTYEQYF
TRBD2	NA	TRBV6-5	TRBJ2-5	TGTGCCAGCAGAGCGGGAGGACCTCAAGAGACCCAGTACTTC	CASRAGGPQETQYF
NA	NA	TRBV24-1	TRBJ1-5	TGTGCCACCAGTGACCTAAAGGGGGGGGCCCCGTCTTATAGCAATCAGCCCCAGCATTTT	CATSDLKGGAPSYSNQPQHF
NA	NA	TRBV4-2	TRBJ2-1	TGTGCCAGCAGCCAGCCCCCCTCTAGCACCTCCTACAATGAGCAGTTCTTC	CASSQPPSSTSYNEQFF
NA	NA	TRBV28	TRBJ2-7	TGTGCCAGCAGACGGACAGCCTACGAGCAGTACTTC	CASRRTAYEQYF
NA	NA	TRBV20-1	TRBJ2-1	TGCAGTGCCACAGGGAACGATGAGCAGTTCTTC	CSATGNDEQFF
TRBD2	NA	TRBV11-3	TRBJ2-7	TGTGCCAGCAGCTTAGGGCAGAGCGGGAGCTACGAGCAGTACTTC	CASSLGQSGSYEQYF
NA	NA	TRBV10-3	TRBJ1-1	TGTGCCATCAGTGAGCGGGGCACTGAAGCTTTCTTT	CAISERGTEAFF
TRBD2	NA	TRBV6-2/TRBV6-3	TRBJ2-3	TGTGCCAGCAGTTACGCGGGAGTGGAAGATACGCAGTATTTT	CASSYAGVEDTQYF
NA	NA	TRBV5-1	TRBJ1-1	TGCGCCAGCAGCCAGGGCAGGAACACTGAAGCTTTCTTT	CASSQGRNTEAFF
TRBD1	NA	TRBV2	TRBJ2-7	TGTGCCAGCAGTGAAGCCCTTCGGAGACAGGGGGCCTACGAGCAGTACTTC	CASSEALRRQGAYEQYF
TRBD1	NA	TRBV29-1	TRBJ1-1	TGCAGCGCCACGACAGGGTATGCTGAAGCTTTCTTT	CSATTGYAEAFF